Listed below are T cell receptor beta chains from one sample, sequenced in a study of T-cell memory formation after mild COVID-19. TCRdb reprocessed the 5' RACE reads with MiXCR, giving one entry per CDR3 protein. The repertoire has about 350,000 distinct CDR3 sequences, approximately 29% of them found once; the top ten carry roughly 14%. Sequenced material: PBMCs or a T cell subset sorted from them (not recorded which). The receptors derive from an adult woman who had mild COVID-19 (a few samples of this study predate the infection). Cell type and time point are not known. CDR3s include the opening cysteine and the closing phenylalanine or tryptophan. The order of the fields is V gene, J gene, clone size, D gene, CDR3 DNA, CDR3 protein. A D gene is named only where the DNA matches it firmly. Not every row has a clone size; where given, it reads once, few, many or a size class.

v_gene: TRBV6-5
j_gene: TRBJ2-7
abundance: NA
d_gene: NA
CDR3nt: TGTGCCAGCAGTCGCCTGGGACGGGGGCTCTACGAGCAGTACTTC
CDR3aa: CASSRLGRGLYEQYF

v_gene: TRBV12-3/TRBV12-4
j_gene: TRBJ2-1
abundance: NA
d_gene: TRBD1
CDR3nt: TGTGCCAGCCGCCCGACAGGGGGCTTATCCTACAATGAGCAGTTCTTC
CDR3aa: CASRPTGGLSYNEQFF

v_gene: TRBV12-3/TRBV12-4
j_gene: TRBJ2-1
abundance: few
d_gene: TRBD2
CDR3nt: TGTGCCAGCAGTTTAGCTCTAGCGGGGGTACAGAATGAGCAGTTCTTC
CDR3aa: CASSLALAGVQNEQFF

v_gene: TRBV10-3
j_gene: TRBJ2-1
abundance: NA
d_gene: NA
CDR3nt: TGTGCCATCAGCCTACAGGGCGCCCTGATTGGTGAGCAGTTCTTC
CDR3aa: CAISLQGALIGEQFF

v_gene: TRBV3-1
j_gene: TRBJ2-1
abundance: NA
d_gene: TRBD2
CDR3nt: TGTGCCAGCAGCCTTAGCGGGGTCGAGCAGTTCTTC
CDR3aa: CASSLSGVEQFF

v_gene: TRBV7-2
j_gene: TRBJ1-1
abundance: few
d_gene: NA
CDR3nt: TGTGCCAGCAATACAGGTTTGAACACTGAAGCTTTCTTT
CDR3aa: CASNTGLNTEAFF

v_gene: TRBV7-9
j_gene: TRBJ2-1
abundance: few
d_gene: TRBD2
CDR3nt: TGTGCCAGCAGCCATACTAGCGGGGGGATTGAGCAGTTCTTC
CDR3aa: CASSHTSGGIEQFF

v_gene: TRBV2
j_gene: TRBJ1-2
abundance: NA
d_gene: TRBD1
CDR3nt: TGTGCCAGCAGTTTTACATCACAGGGGAACTATGGCTACACCTTC
CDR3aa: CASSFTSQGNYGYTF

v_gene: TRBV5-1
j_gene: TRBJ2-3
abundance: NA
d_gene: TRBD1
CDR3nt: TGCGCCAGCAGCGGGGGACAGGGACACACAGATACGCAGTATTTT
CDR3aa: CASSGGQGHTDTQYF

v_gene: TRBV29-1
j_gene: TRBJ2-5
abundance: few
d_gene: NA
CDR3nt: TGCAGCGTTGAAAGAACAGGGCAAGAGACCCAGTACTTC
CDR3aa: CSVERTGQETQYF

v_gene: TRBV27
j_gene: TRBJ1-2
abundance: NA
d_gene: NA
CDR3nt: TGTGCCAGCAGAGGGGGGGATGATGGCTACACCTTC
CDR3aa: CASRGGDDGYTF

v_gene: TRBV12-3/TRBV12-4
j_gene: TRBJ2-3
abundance: few
d_gene: NA
CDR3nt: TGTGCCAGCAGCCGCGGTAACCTAGATGCTAGCACAGATACGCAGTATTTT
CDR3aa: CASSRGNLDASTDTQYF

v_gene: TRBV18
j_gene: TRBJ2-3
abundance: few
d_gene: NA
CDR3nt: TGTGCCAGCTCACCACCGCCCCCCACAGATACGCAGTATTTT
CDR3aa: CASSPPPPTDTQYF

v_gene: TRBV12-3/TRBV12-4
j_gene: TRBJ2-1
abundance: NA
d_gene: NA
CDR3nt: TGTGCCAGCAGTTGGGACCCCGCCTACAATGAGCAGTTCTTC
CDR3aa: CASSWDPAYNEQFF

v_gene: TRBV14
j_gene: TRBJ1-5
abundance: NA
d_gene: NA
CDR3nt: TGTGCCAGCACCTCACATTATAATCAGCCCCAGCATTTT
CDR3aa: CASTSHYNQPQHF

v_gene: TRBV6-6
j_gene: TRBJ1-6
abundance: once
d_gene: NA
CDR3nt: TGTGCCAGCACCTCCTATACTTCACCCCTCCACTTT
CDR3aa: CASTSYTSPLHF

v_gene: TRBV5-1
j_gene: TRBJ2-3
abundance: NA
d_gene: TRBD2
CDR3nt: TGCGCCAGCAGCTTGGTAACTAGCGGGGGGGCAGATACGCAGTATTTT
CDR3aa: CASSLVTSGGADTQYF

v_gene: TRBV4-3
j_gene: TRBJ2-1
abundance: few
d_gene: NA
CDR3nt: TGCGCCAGCAGCCAAGAGTGGGGGAGCTACAATGAGCAGTTCTTC
CDR3aa: CASSQEWGSYNEQFF

v_gene: TRBV6-5
j_gene: TRBJ2-1
abundance: NA
d_gene: NA
CDR3nt: TGTGCCAGCAGTTACTCGGCGGGTGTCGGATCAGGGCAGTTCTTC
CDR3aa: CASSYSAGVGSGQFF

v_gene: TRBV7-9
j_gene: TRBJ1-2
abundance: NA
d_gene: NA
CDR3nt: TGTGCCAGCAGCTTACTATCGGAACCCTATGGCTACACCTTC
CDR3aa: CASSLLSEPYGYTF